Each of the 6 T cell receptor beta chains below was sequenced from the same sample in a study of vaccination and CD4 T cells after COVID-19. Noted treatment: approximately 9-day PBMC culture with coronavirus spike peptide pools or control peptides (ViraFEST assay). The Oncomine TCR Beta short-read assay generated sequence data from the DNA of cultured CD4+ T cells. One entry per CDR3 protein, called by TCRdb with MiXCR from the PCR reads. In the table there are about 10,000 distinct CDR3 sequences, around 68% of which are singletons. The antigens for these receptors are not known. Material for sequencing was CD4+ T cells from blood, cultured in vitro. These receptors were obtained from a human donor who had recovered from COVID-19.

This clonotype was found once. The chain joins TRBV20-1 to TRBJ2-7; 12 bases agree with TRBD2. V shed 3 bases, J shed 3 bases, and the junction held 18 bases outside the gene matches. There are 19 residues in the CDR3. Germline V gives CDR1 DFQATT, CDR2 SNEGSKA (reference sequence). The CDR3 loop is CSARPRTSGVASISYEQYF. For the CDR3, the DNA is TGCAGTGCTAGGCCCCGGACTAGCGGGGTGGCTTCAATAAGCTACGAGCAGTACTTC.

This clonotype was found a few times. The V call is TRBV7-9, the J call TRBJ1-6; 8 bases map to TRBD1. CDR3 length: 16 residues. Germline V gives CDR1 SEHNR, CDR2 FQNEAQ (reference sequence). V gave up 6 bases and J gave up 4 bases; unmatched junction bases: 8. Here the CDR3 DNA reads TGTGCCAGCAGTTCTCTCTGGACAGGGTATAATTCACCCCTCCACTTT. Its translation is CASSSLWTGYNSPLHF.

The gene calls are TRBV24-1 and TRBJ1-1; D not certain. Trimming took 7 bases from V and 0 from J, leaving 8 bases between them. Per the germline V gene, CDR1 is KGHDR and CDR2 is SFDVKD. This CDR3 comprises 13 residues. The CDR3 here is CATRAAVNTEAFF. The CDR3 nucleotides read TGTGCCACCAGGGCGGCGGTGAACACTGAAGCTTTCTTT.

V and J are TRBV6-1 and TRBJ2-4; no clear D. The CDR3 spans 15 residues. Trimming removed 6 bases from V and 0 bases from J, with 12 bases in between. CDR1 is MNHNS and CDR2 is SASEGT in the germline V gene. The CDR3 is CASRATALAKNIQYF. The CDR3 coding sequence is TGTGCCAGCAGGGCCACAGCTCTAGCCAAAAACATTCAGTACTTC.

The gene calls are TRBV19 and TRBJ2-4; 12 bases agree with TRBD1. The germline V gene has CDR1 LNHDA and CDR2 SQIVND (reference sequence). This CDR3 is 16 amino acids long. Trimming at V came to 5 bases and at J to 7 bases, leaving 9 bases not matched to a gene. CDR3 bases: TGTGCCAGTAGTCCCCGAGGGACAGGGGGCGAGAACATTCAGTACTTC. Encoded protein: CASSPRGTGGENIQYF. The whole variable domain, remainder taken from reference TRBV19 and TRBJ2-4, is DGGITQSPKYLFRKEGQNVTLSCEQNLNHDAMYWYRQDPGQGLRLIYYSQIVNDFQKGDIAEGYSVSREKKESFPLTVTSAQKNPTAFYLCASSPRGTGGENIQYFGAGTRLSVL.

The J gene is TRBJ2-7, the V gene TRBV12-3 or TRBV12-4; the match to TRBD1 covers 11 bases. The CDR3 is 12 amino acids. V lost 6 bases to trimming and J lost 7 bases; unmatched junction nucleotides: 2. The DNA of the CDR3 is TGTGCCAGCAGCCGGGACAGGGGGGAGCAGTACTTC. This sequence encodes CASSRDRGEQYF.